This passage covers 21 T cell receptor beta chains from one sample sequenced in a study of cytomegalovirus exposure and HLA in healthy donors. PCR used 60 Vbeta primers and 13 Jbeta primers. TCRdb's table, derived via immunoSEQ multiplex PCR, lists solely in-frame clones and lacks some. The table lists around 110,000 clones, roughly three quarters of them singletons, with roughly 2.3% in the top ten. Sequences were obtained from PBMCs. Source of these receptors: a man between 18 and 35 years old in good health and CMV-seronegative.

This clone has only a few counts. The rearrangement uses TRBV7-9 and TRBJ1-5, with D perhaps matching TRBD1 (5 bases). The CDR3 has 15 amino acids. CDR1 SEHNR and CDR2 FQNEAQ come from the germline V gene (reference sequence). V lost 5 bases and J lost 3, with 14 bases in between. The CDR3: CASSPGGRDNQPQHF. CDR3 nucleotides: TGTGCCAGCAGCCCCGGGGGAAGGGACAATCAGCCCCAGCATTTT.

The genes are TRBV18 and TRBJ2-7; D possibly corresponds to TRBD2 (6 bases). V lost 5 bases and J 3 bases, leaving 20 bases between the germline ends. The CDR3 is made up of 16 amino acids. CDR1 and CDR2 (germline): KGHSH, LQKENI. CDR3 bases: TGTGCCAGCTCAACCCTGTCCGGACTACAACTCTACGAGCAGTACTTC. It specifies CASSTLSGLQLYEQYF.

V gene TRBV7-9 combines with J gene TRBJ2-1, with TRBD2 matching 7 bases. Germline V gene data show CDR1 as SEHNR and CDR2 as FQNEAQ (reference sequence). The CDR3 contains 17 residues. Trimming at V came to 3 bases and at J to 0 bases, leaving 8 bases not matched to a gene. CDR3 sequence (DNA): TGTGCCAGCAGCTTCCCCCCAGCGGGGCCCTCCTACAATGAGCAGTTCTTC. Encoded protein: CASSFPPAGPSYNEQFF.

The rearrangement links TRBV7-2 to TRBJ2-3; a possible D gene is TRBD1 (5 bases). Germline V lookup: CDR1 SGHTA, CDR2 FQGNSA. The CDR3 extends over 14 amino acids. The ends were cut back, 0 bases at V and 4 bases at J, with 8 bases in the middle. Here the CDR3 DNA reads TGTGCCAGCAGCTTAGCGGCAGGGTCAGATACGCAGTATTTT. Protein product: CASSLAAGSDTQYF.

This rearrangement joins TRBV5-4 to TRBJ1-2, with a weak D call TRBD1 (6 bases). Per the germline V gene, CDR1 is SGHNT and CDR2 is YYREEE (reference sequence). This CDR3 comprises 15 residues. With 4 bases removed from V and 4 bases from J, the gap between germline ends came to 17 bases. CDR3 in DNA: TGTGCCAGCAGCCCTGCGGGGGGGCACGTCTATGGCTACACCTTC. It encodes CASSPAGGHVYGYTF.

The genes are TRBV5-1 and TRBJ2-5; D call uncertain. V was clipped by 0 bases and J by 1 base, with 7 bases between them. The CDR3 contains 14 residues. From germline, CDR1 is SGHRS and CDR2 YFSETQ. The chain's CDR3 is CASSLGNSQETQYF. CDR3 nucleotides: TGCGCCAGCAGCTTGGGGAACAGCCAAGAGACCCAGTACTTC.

The V and J genes are TRBV10-2 and TRBJ2-4; D is possibly TRBD1 (6 bases). The germline V gene encodes CDR1 WSHSY and CDR2 SAAADI. This CDR3 contains 14 residues. The V gene lost 10 bases and the J gene lost 1 base, with 14 bases spanning the gap. CDR3 sequence: CATLQGTAKNIQYF. Here the CDR3 DNA reads TGCGCCACCCTCCAGGGGACGGCCAAAAACATTCAGTACTTC.

V gene TRBV15 combines with J gene TRBJ2-4; TRBD2 matches 7 bases. Germline trimming cut 5 bases from V and 5 bases from J; bases unmatched to any gene: 0. The germline V gene encodes CDR1 LNHNV and CDR2 YYDKDF (reference sequence). The CDR3 sequence is 12 residues long. CDR3 sequence reads: CATSGRENIQYF. DNA for the CDR3: TGTGCCACCAGCGGGAGGGAAAACATTCAGTACTTC.

V gene TRBV5-5 combines with J gene TRBJ2-1; D perhaps matches TRBD1 (6 bases). V was pared by 2 bases and J by 8 bases, with 14 bases between. The germline CDR1 and CDR2 sequences are SGHKS and YYEKEE (reference sequence). The CDR3 runs 14 residues. The CDR3 sequence: CASSFTGNQYEQFF. As DNA, the CDR3 is TGTGCCAGCAGCTTTACAGGGAATCAGTATGAGCAGTTCTTC.

V and J are TRBV7-3 and TRBJ2-1; a weak D match, TRBD2 (5 bases). V was cut by 5 bases and J by 8 bases, with 13 bases left in between. CDR1 and CDR2 (germline): SGHTA, FQGTGA. This CDR3 spans 13 amino acids. DNA for the CDR3: TGTGCCAGCAGCCTAGGCCAGAGGGATGAGCAGTTCTTC. It yields the protein CASSLGQRDEQFF.

The gene calls are TRBV6-1 and TRBJ1-2, with a possible D match to TRBD1 (6 bases). Germline V gene lookup returns CDR1 MNHNS and CDR2 SASEGT. The CDR3 is 11 residues long. Trimming took 6 bases from V and 4 from J, leaving 6 bases between them. The CDR3 nucleotides read TGTGCCAGCAGGGGGGCCTATGGCTACACCTTC. As protein: CASRGAYGYTF.

The CDR3 nucleotides are TGCAGCGCCGGGACAGGTAACACTGAAGCTTTCTTT. Translation: CSAGTGNTEAFF. The J gene is TRBJ1-1, the V gene TRBV29-1; 8 bases match TRBD1. The junction had 3 bases not matched to a gene; V was cut back by 7 bases and J by 2 bases. Per germline, CDR1 SQVTM and CDR2 ANQGSEA. The CDR3 spans 12 residues.

This chain links TRBV5-5 with TRBJ1-5; 7 bases align to TRBD1. V was pared by 7 bases and J by 7 bases, with 14 bases of the junction left unmatched. The CDR3 covers 15 residues. Germline V gene lookup returns CDR1 SGHKS and CDR2 YYEKEE (reference sequence). The CDR3 here is CASSFARGEGQPQHF. CDR3 sequence (DNA): TGTGCCAGCTCTTTCGCCAGGGGGGAAGGACAGCCCCAGCATTTT.

The chain uses TRBV6-5 and TRBJ2-3; D is perhaps TRBD1 (7 bases). Trimming cost V 6 bases and J 1 base, with 14 bases left between them. The CDR3 is 15 residues long. Germline V lookup: CDR1 MNHEY, CDR2 SVGAGI. CDR3 residues: CASREGARGTDTQYF. The DNA for the CDR3 is TGTGCCAGCAGGGAGGGGGCGCGGGGCACAGATACGCAGTATTTT.

The rearrangement links TRBV25-1 to TRBJ2-7; no definite D call. The germline gives CDR1 MGHDK, CDR2 SYGVNS. The CDR3 has 14 amino acids. The V end was cut by 2 bases, the J end by 3 bases, with 11 bases between. DNA of the CDR3: TGTGCCAGCAGTGAAGGAGACTCCTACTACGAGCAGTACTTC. It codes for CASSEGDSYYEQYF.

This rearrangement joins TRBV28 to TRBJ2-7; D is unresolved. This CDR3 comprises 14 residues. V was pared by 4 bases and J by 7 bases, with 17 bases between. The germline gives CDR1 MDHEN, CDR2 SYDVKM. CDR3 coding DNA: TGTGCCAGCAGTTCCCTCGGATGGCTACAGGAGCAGTACTTC. The encoded protein is CASSSLGWLQEQYF.

The J gene is TRBJ1-1, the V gene TRBV15, with a tentative D call TRBD1 (6 bases). V was shortened by 2 bases and J by 5 bases, with 21 bases between the two germline ends. Germline lookup yields CDR1 LNHNV and CDR2 YYDKDF (reference sequence). The CDR3 runs 17 residues. The chain's CDR3 is CATSRSADRSVWTEAFF. The CDR3, as DNA: TGTGCCACCAGCAGATCAGCAGACAGGTCAGTTTGGACTGAAGCTTTCTTT.

This sequence joins TRBV6-5 and TRBJ1-6; D is possibly TRBD1 (6 bases). CDR3 length: 15 residues. Trimming cost V 5 bases and J 9 bases, with 17 bases left between them. CDR1 is MNHEY, CDR2 SVGAGI, per germline. CDR3 sequence: CASSPPGDGGSPLHF. DNA for the CDR3: TGTGCCAGCAGTCCGCCAGGGGACGGCGGTTCACCCCTCCACTTT.

CDR3 bases: TGTGCCAGCAGCTTTACGTTGCAGGTCGGGGAGCTGTTTTTT. This gives the protein CASSFTLQVGELFF. The chain recombines TRBV7-2 with TRBJ2-2; D is undetermined. The CDR3 is made up of 14 amino acids. V lost 3 bases and J 7 bases, leaving 12 bases between the germline ends. Per the germline V gene, CDR1 is SGHTA and CDR2 is FQGNSA.

The gene calls are TRBV7-8 and TRBJ2-7; 7 bases are shared with TRBD2. The germline CDR1 and CDR2 sequences are SGHVS and FQNEAQ. The V gene end was trimmed by 1 base and the J gene end by 0 bases; junction bases not matched to a gene: 3. The CDR3 consists of 15 residues. The CDR3 protein is CASSLGGGGSYEQYF. CDR3 nucleotide sequence: TGTGCCAGCAGCTTAGGAGGCGGGGGCTCCTACGAGCAGTACTTC.

The V call is TRBV20-1, the J call TRBJ1-1; D remains ambiguous. Germline V gene sequence: CDR1 DFQATT, CDR2 SNEGSKA (reference sequence). CDR3 length equals 11 residues. The chain's CDR3 is CSEYKNTEAFF. CDR3 bases: TGCAGCGAATACAAGAACACTGAAGCTTTCTTT.